One sample yielded the 32 T cell receptor beta chains listed below, sequenced in a study of blood T cell repertoires in COVID-19. TCRdb keeps only in-frame clones here, not all; method: immunoSEQ multiplex PCR. This table has 110,000 or so clones, 55% to 75% appearing once. Material for sequencing was peripheral blood. These receptors were obtained from a woman in her 40s with acute or convalescent COVID-19.

This rearrangement joins TRBV6-1 to TRBJ2-7; D gene uncertain. CDR1 is MNHNS and CDR2 is SASEGT in the germline V gene. The CDR3 spans 12 residues. The ends were cut back, 1 base at V and 8 bases at J, with 9 bases in the middle. The CDR3 coding sequence is TGTGCCAGCAGTGAAGTCTCTACCCAGCAGTACTTC. It encodes CASSEVSTQQYF.

Many counts were recorded for this clone. The V gene is TRBV29-1, the J gene TRBJ2-5, with 11 bases aligning to TRBD2. Germline V gene lookup returns CDR1 SQVTM and CDR2 ANQGSEA. The length of the CDR3 is 13 residues. V lost 5 bases to trimming and J lost 3 bases; unmatched junction nucleotides: 2. CDR3 sequence (DNA): TGCAGCGTTCAGACTAGCGGGAAAGAGACCCAGTACTTC. This codes for CSVQTSGKETQYF.

The V gene is TRBV5-1, the J gene TRBJ1-1; D gene unclear. The germline gives CDR1 SGHRS, CDR2 YFSETQ. V shed 4 bases and J shed 1 base, with 8 bases lying between them. The length of the CDR3 is 13 residues. This CDR3 is CASSQGANTEAFF. The CDR3 region has the DNA TGCGCCAGCAGCCAAGGAGCGAACACTGAAGCTTTCTTT.

The chain links TRBV6-1 to TRBJ1-5, with D unclear. The germline V and J ends were trimmed by 1 base and 6 bases, with 7 bases remaining between them. Germline V gene data show CDR1 as MNHNS and CDR2 as SASEGT. This CDR3 region has 13 residues. The DNA for the CDR3 is TGTGCCAGCAGTGAAGTTCCCAGTCAGCCCCAGCATTTT. Protein sequence: CASSEVPSQPQHF.

J is TRBJ1-2 and V is TRBV25-1; 7 bases align to TRBD1. With 7 bases clipped from V and 7 bases from J, the junction kept 3 bases outside the gene matches. The CDR3 loop spans 11 amino acids. CDR1 MGHDK and CDR2 SYGVNS come from the germline V gene. CDR3 DNA: TGTGCCAGCACCAACAGGGGTGGCTACACCTTC. This translates into CASTNRGGYTF.

The chain carries TRBV20-1 and TRBJ1-5; D uncertain. Trimming shortened V by 3 bases and J by 0 bases, and 9 bases separated the two germline ends. From germline, CDR1 is DFQATT and CDR2 SNEGSKA (reference sequence). The CDR3 spans 14 residues. The CDR3 here is CSASRGDSNQPQHF. Here the CDR3 DNA reads TGCAGTGCTAGTCGAGGTGATAGCAATCAGCCCCAGCATTTT.

CDR3 residues: CASSPGGLAGDTQYF. CDR3 bases: TGTGCCAGCTCACCGGGAGGACTAGCGGGGGATACGCAGTATTTT. The chain couples TRBV18 to TRBJ2-3; 12 bases are a match to TRBD2. Germline V CDR1 and CDR2: KGHSH, LQKENI. V trimming: 3 bases; J trimming: 6 bases; junction bases outside the gene matches: 4. The CDR3 contains 15 residues.

This clone was counted between two and nine times. The rearrangement links TRBV7-8 to TRBJ1-2; D gene ambiguous. Germline V gives CDR1 SGHVS, CDR2 FQNEAQ. Deletions cut 4 bases from V and 0 bases from J, with 3 bases between. The CDR3 length is 12 residues. The CDR3 DNA is TGTGCCAGCAGCTCTCCTAACTATGGCTACACCTTC. This gives the protein CASSSPNYGYTF.

V gene TRBV5-5 combines with J gene TRBJ2-7; TRBD2 matches at 7 bases. Germline V gives CDR1 SGHKS, CDR2 YYEKEE (reference sequence). Unmatched junction bases numbered 5, after V lost 2 bases and J lost 3 bases. CDR3 length: 14 residues. The CDR3 region is CASSFREVNYEQYF. CDR3 DNA sequence: TGTGCCAGCAGCTTCCGGGAGGTCAACTACGAGCAGTACTTC.

The genes are TRBV6-5 and TRBJ1-6; D is unresolved. The CDR3 runs 14 residues. V lost 6 bases, J lost 7 bases, and 13 bases lay in between. CDR1 and CDR2 (germline): MNHEY, SVGAGI. The CDR3 sequence is CASRTGIPNSPLHF. The CDR3 DNA follows: TGTGCCAGCAGAACCGGGATTCCCAATTCACCCCTCCACTTT.

This clone has just one count. V is TRBV29-1 and J is TRBJ2-1; 9 bases map to TRBD1. The trim removed 4 bases at V and 9 bases at J, leaving 7 bases unmatched. The CDR3 is 13 residues long. Germline V gene data show CDR1 as SQVTM and CDR2 as ANQGSEA. CDR3 protein: CSVGGDRAGEQFF. The CDR3 DNA follows: TGCAGCGTTGGAGGGGACAGGGCCGGTGAGCAGTTCTTC.

This clone was seen a few times. The CDR3 DNA follows: TGTGCCAGCAGTTTCGGACAGGGGACAAGTGGAAACACCATATATTTT. Translation: CASSFGQGTSGNTIYF. The chain carries TRBV3-1 (or the pseudogene TRBV3-2) and TRBJ1-3, with TRBD1 matching over 9 bases. Germline CDR1 is LGHDT and CDR2 is YNNKEL (reference sequence). This CDR3 is built from 16 residues. Trimming took 6 bases from V and 3 from J; bases not matched to a gene: 9.

The V call is TRBV28, the J call TRBJ2-6; no reliable D call. Germline CDR1 MDHEN, CDR2 SYDVKM. The V gene lost 4 bases and the J gene lost 0 bases, with 7 bases spanning the gap. The CDR3 extends over 15 amino acids. The CDR3 DNA sequence: TGTGCCAGCAGTTCCCCCAGCTCTGGGGCCAACGTCCTGACTTTC. Translation gives CASSSPSSGANVLTF. The full variable domain, its missing parts supplied by reference TRBV28 and TRBJ2-6, is DVKVTQSSRYLVKRTGEKVFLECVQDMDHENMFWYRQDPGLGLRLIYFSYDVKMKEKGDIPEGYSVSREKKERFSLILESASTNQTSMYLCASSSPSSGANVLTFGAGSRLTVL.

The rearrangement joins TRBV28 to TRBJ1-2; D call uncertain. V lost 3 bases, J lost 1 base, and 9 bases lay in between. Germline V CDR1 and CDR2: MDHEN, SYDVKM. The CDR3 runs to 14 residues. The CDR3 DNA follows: TGTGCCAGCAGTTTTTACAGAGTTAACTATGGCTACACCTTC. It codes for CASSFYRVNYGYTF.

This rearrangement joins TRBV7-9 to TRBJ2-7, with D unresolved. The CDR3 is made up of 13 amino acids. The germline V and J ends were trimmed by 3 bases and 5 bases, with 11 bases remaining between them. Germline assignment: CDR1 SEHNR and CDR2 FQNEAQ (reference sequence). As DNA, the CDR3 is TGTGCCAGCAGCTTCCCGAGGTTGGACGAGCAGTACTTC. Its translation is CASSFPRLDEQYF.

The chain is built from TRBV6-1 and TRBJ1-2; 8 bases match TRBD1. V was clipped by 5 bases and J by 7 bases; unmatched bases: 12. The germline V gene has CDR1 MNHNS and CDR2 SASEGT. The CDR3 contains 15 residues. For the CDR3, the DNA is TGTGCCAGCAGTACCCAGGACAGGGTGGGGTTTGGCTACACCTTC. Translated: CASSTQDRVGFGYTF.

The table lists this clone with a count of one. The chain carries TRBV6-5 and TRBJ2-1, with a possible D match to TRBD2 (6 bases). Trimming removed 6 bases at V and 6 bases at J, with 15 bases between. This CDR3 is built from 14 residues. Germline values: CDR1 MNHEY, CDR2 SVGAGI. In DNA form, the CDR3 reads TGTGCCAGCAGAGTAGCGGTAGGGCGCAATGAGCAGTTCTTC. This encodes CASRVAVGRNEQFF.

The rearrangement joins TRBV6-2 or TRBV6-3 to TRBJ2-1, with D maybe TRBD1 (6 bases). This CDR3 is 13 amino acids long. Deletions cut 5 bases from V and 9 bases from J, with 14 bases between. Germline V gene sequence: CDR1 MNHEY, CDR2 SVGEGT. CDR3 coding DNA: TGTGCCAGCAGTGCCTCGGGACACCCTGAGCAGTTCTTC. Translation gives CASSASGHPEQFF.

A few counts support this clone. The rearrangement uses TRBV7-2 and TRBJ2-1, with TRBD2 matching over 8 bases. The CDR3 has 15 amino acids. Germline loops: CDR1 SGHTA, CDR2 FQGNSA. The V gene end was trimmed by 0 bases and the J gene end by 13 bases; junction bases not matched to a gene: 11. The CDR3 DNA follows: TGTGCCAGCAGCTTAGCGTTTGAGCGGGGGAGTCAACAGTTCTTC. Its translation: CASSLAFERGSQQFF.

A few counts support this clone. J is TRBJ2-1 and V is TRBV7-2; possibly TRBD2 for D (6 bases). Germline V gene data show CDR1 as SGHTA and CDR2 as FQGNSA. V lost 3 bases and J lost 4, with 13 bases in between. The CDR3 loop spans 15 amino acids. The CDR3 DNA follows: TGTGCCAGCAGCTTGTCACGGGACTTGTACAATGAGCAGTTCTTC. As protein: CASSLSRDLYNEQFF.

V is TRBV2 and J is TRBJ1-4; 9 nucleotides line up with TRBD1. Germline loops: CDR1 SNHLY, CDR2 FYNNEI. V lost 5 bases, J lost 10 bases, and 11 bases stayed unmatched. This CDR3 is built from 15 residues. CDR3 in amino acids: CASSNAMDRGGKLFF. CDR3 bases: TGTGCCAGCAGTAACGCTATGGACAGGGGCGGAAAACTGTTTTTT.

The chain uses TRBV4-1 and TRBJ2-5; TRBD2 is a possible D gene (6 bases). CDR1 and CDR2 (germline): MGHRA, YSYEKL. The V end lost 0 bases, the J end lost 5 bases, and 13 bases lay between the germline ends. There are 15 residues in the CDR3. The CDR3 is CASSQEGTSGETQYF. For the CDR3, the DNA is TGCGCCAGCAGCCAAGAGGGGACGAGCGGGGAGACCCAGTACTTC.

This clone occurred a few times. The V and J genes are TRBV5-4 and TRBJ2-7; TRBD2 matches 8 bases. J gave up 7 bases and V 4 bases, and 7 bases lay outside the gene matches. The CDR3 extends over 13 amino acids. Germline CDR1 and CDR2: SGHNT and YYREEE (reference sequence). The CDR3 sequence is CASSASGGGEQYF. CDR3 coding DNA: TGTGCCAGCAGCGCCAGCGGGGGAGGTGAGCAGTACTTC. The full variable domain, rest sourced from reference TRBV5-4 and TRBJ2-7, is ETGVTQSPTHLIKTRGQQVTLRCSSQSGHNTVSWYQQALGQGPQFIFQYYREEENGRGNFPPRFSGLQFPNYSSELNVNALELDDSALYLCASSASGGGEQYFGPGTRLTVT.

The gene calls are TRBV7-3 and TRBJ2-1, with D possibly matching TRBD1 (6 bases). V dropped 3 bases and J dropped 6 bases, with 12 bases sitting between them. Germline-derived CDR1 and CDR2 are SGHTA and FQGTGA. The CDR3 spans 14 residues. The CDR3: CASSLGHQSNEQFF. CDR3 DNA: TGTGCCAGCAGCTTGGGACACCAAAGCAATGAGCAGTTCTTC. Variable domain in full (rest from reference TRBV7-3 and TRBJ2-1): GAGVSQTPSNKVTEKGKYVELRCDPISGHTALYWYRQSLGQGPEFLIYFQGTGAADDSGLPNDRFFAVRPEGSVSTLKIQRTERGDSAVYLCASSLGHQSNEQFFGPGTRLTVL.

V usage is TRBV4-3 and J usage is TRBJ2-7; 9 bases match TRBD1. CDR1 LGHNA and CDR2 YSLEER come from the germline V gene. The CDR3 spans 16 residues. V lost 1 base, J lost 5 bases, and 9 bases stayed unmatched. DNA of the CDR3: TGCGCCAGCAGCCAAGCCCCACCGGGACAGGGCAACGAGCAGTACTTC. Its protein product is CASSQAPPGQGNEQYF.

V and J are TRBV9 and TRBJ1-4; 7 nucleotides agree with TRBD1. CDR3 size: 14 residues. Germline V gene data show CDR1 as SGDLS and CDR2 as YYNGEE. The ends lost 4 bases at V and 8 bases at J; junction bases unmatched: 8. CDR3 residues: CASSRGQTLEKLFF. The CDR3 DNA follows: TGTGCCAGCAGCAGGGGACAGACTTTGGAAAAACTGTTTTTT.

The CDR3 DNA sequence: TGTGCCTGGAGTTTAACAACTAACTATGGCTACACCTTC. It yields the protein CAWSLTTNYGYTF. The chain uses TRBV30 and TRBJ1-2; D gene unclear. The germline V gene encodes CDR1 GTSNPN and CDR2 SVGIG (reference sequence). The CDR3 consists of 13 residues. V gave up 2 bases and J gave up 0 bases, with 7 bases separating them.

The chain employs TRBV5-8 and TRBJ1-1; D ambiguous. The germline V gene encodes CDR1 SGHTS and CDR2 YDEGEE. The CDR3 consists of 14 residues. Trimming took 0 bases from V and 1 from J, leaving 7 bases between them. CDR3 sequence (DNA): TGTGCCAGCAGCTTGGGACTTAGGAACACTGAAGCTTTCTTT. It specifies CASSLGLRNTEAFF.

This chain links TRBV11-1 with TRBJ2-5; D is undetermined. CDR3 length: 14 amino acids. Germline values: CDR1 SGHAT, CDR2 FQDESV (reference sequence). The V gene lost 0 bases and the J gene lost 0 bases, with 5 bases spanning the gap. The CDR3 coding sequence is TGTGCCAGCAGCTTAGCCACATACCAAGAGACCCAGTACTTC. This encodes CASSLATYQETQYF.

The chain links TRBV5-1 to TRBJ2-5; tentative D call: TRBD2 (5 bases). Germline CDR1 and CDR2: SGHRS and YFSETQ. Trimming removed 4 bases from V and 5 bases from J, with 12 bases in between. The CDR3 runs to 13 residues. Here the CDR3 reads CASSTATRETQYF. In DNA form, the CDR3 reads TGCGCCAGCAGCACTGCTACTAGGGAGACCCAGTACTTC. Full variable domain (outside the CDR3, taken from reference TRBV5-1 and TRBJ2-5): KAGVTQTPRYLIKTRGQQVTLSCSPISGHRSVSWYQQTPGQGLQFLFEYFSETQRNKGNFPGRFSGRQFSNSRSEMNVSTLELGDSALYLCASSTATRETQYFGPGTRLLVL.

The chain links TRBV28 to TRBJ1-4; the match to TRBD1 covers 10 bases. CDR1 is MDHEN and CDR2 is SYDVKM in the germline V gene. This CDR3 is 14 amino acids long. J gave up 5 bases and V 8 bases, and 5 bases lay outside the gene matches. The CDR3 sequence: CASAGTGENEKLFF. The CDR3 DNA reads as TGTGCCAGCGCCGGGACAGGGGAAAATGAAAAACTGTTTTTT. Filled out from reference TRBV28 and TRBJ1-4, the complete variable domain reads DVKVTQSSRYLVKRTGEKVFLECVQDMDHENMFWYRQDPGLGLRLIYFSYDVKMKEKGDIPEGYSVSREKKERFSLILESASTNQTSMYLCASAGTGENEKLFFGSGTQLSVL.

The gene calls are TRBV9 and TRBJ2-5, with TRBD2 matching 15 bases. From germline, CDR1 is SGDLS and CDR2 YYNGEE. V was pared by 0 bases and J by 4 bases, with 1 base of the junction left unmatched. The CDR3 is 16 residues long. The DNA for the CDR3 is TGTGCCAGCAGCGTAGGGGGACTAGCGGGAGGAGAGACCCAGTACTTC. Translation gives CASSVGGLAGGETQYF.